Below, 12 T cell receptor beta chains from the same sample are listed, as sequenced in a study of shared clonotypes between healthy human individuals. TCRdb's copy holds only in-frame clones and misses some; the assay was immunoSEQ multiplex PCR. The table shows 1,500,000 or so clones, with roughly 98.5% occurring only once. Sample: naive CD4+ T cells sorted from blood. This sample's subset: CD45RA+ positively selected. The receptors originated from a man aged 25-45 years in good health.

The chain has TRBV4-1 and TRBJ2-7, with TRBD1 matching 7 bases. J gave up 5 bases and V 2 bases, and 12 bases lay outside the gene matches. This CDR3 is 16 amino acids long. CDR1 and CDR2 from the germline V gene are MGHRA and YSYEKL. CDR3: CASSQPIGGGGNEQYF. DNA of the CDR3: TGCGCCAGCAGCCAACCCATAGGGGGCGGAGGTAACGAGCAGTACTTC.

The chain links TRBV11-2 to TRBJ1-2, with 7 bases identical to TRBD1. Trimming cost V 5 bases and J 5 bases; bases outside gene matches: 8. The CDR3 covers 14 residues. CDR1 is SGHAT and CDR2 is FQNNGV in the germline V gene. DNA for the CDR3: TGTGCCAGCAGCCCGACAGGGACCGAATATGGCTACACCTTC. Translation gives CASSPTGTEYGYTF.

The CDR3 DNA follows: TGTGCCAGCTCACTGCTTCTAGGGGAGCTGTTTTTT. It yields the protein CASSLLLGELFF. The chain uses TRBV18 and TRBJ2-2; no firm D call. Trimming pared 4 bases from V and 8 bases from J, leaving 8 bases between. The CDR3 runs 12 residues. Germline values: CDR1 KGHSH, CDR2 LQKENI.

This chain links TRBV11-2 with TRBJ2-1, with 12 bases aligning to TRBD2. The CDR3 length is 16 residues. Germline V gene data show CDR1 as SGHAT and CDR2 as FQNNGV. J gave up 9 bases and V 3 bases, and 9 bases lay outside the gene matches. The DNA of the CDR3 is TGTGCCAGCAGCTTCTCCTCTAGCGGGAGGGCCTTTGAGCAGTTCTTC. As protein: CASSFSSSGRAFEQFF.

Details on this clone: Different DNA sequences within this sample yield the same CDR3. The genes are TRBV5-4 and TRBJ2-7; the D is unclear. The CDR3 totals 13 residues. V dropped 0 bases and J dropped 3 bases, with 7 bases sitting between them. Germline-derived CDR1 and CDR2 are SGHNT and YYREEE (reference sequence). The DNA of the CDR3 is TGTGCCAGCAGCTTGGGTGGGCGCTACGAGCAGTACTTC. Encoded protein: CASSLGGRYEQYF.

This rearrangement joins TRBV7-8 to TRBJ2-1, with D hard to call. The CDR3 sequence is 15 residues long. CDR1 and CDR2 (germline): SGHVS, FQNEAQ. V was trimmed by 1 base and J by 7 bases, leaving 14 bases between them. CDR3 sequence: CASSLDQASRNEQFF. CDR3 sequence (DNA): TGTGCCAGCAGCTTAGATCAAGCATCCAGGAATGAGCAGTTCTTC.

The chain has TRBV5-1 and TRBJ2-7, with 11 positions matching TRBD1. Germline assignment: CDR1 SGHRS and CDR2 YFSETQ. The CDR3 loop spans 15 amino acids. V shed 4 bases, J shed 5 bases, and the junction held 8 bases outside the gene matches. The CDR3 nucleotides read TGCGCCAGCAGCCTAGGGGACAGGGGGTTCCACGAGCAGTACTTC. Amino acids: CASSLGDRGFHEQYF.

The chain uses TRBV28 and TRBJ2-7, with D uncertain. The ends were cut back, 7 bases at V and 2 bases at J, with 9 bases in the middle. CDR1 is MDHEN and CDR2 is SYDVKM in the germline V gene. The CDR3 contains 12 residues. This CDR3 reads CASTQLPYEQYF. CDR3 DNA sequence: TGTGCCAGCACCCAATTACCCTACGAGCAGTACTTC.

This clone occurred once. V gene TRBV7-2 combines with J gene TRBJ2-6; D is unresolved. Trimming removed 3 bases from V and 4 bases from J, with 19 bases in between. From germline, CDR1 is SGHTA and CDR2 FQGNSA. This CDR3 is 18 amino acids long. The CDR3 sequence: CASSFRVPRSAGANVLTF. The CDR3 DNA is TGTGCCAGCAGCTTCAGAGTTCCGAGGTCTGCCGGGGCCAACGTCCTGACTTTC. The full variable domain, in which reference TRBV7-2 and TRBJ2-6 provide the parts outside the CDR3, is GAGVSQSPSNKVTEKGKDVELRCDPISGHTALYWYRQSLGQGLEFLIYFQGNSAPDKSGLPSDRFSAERTGGSVSTLTIQRTQQEDSAVYLCASSFRVPRSAGANVLTFGAGSRLTVL.

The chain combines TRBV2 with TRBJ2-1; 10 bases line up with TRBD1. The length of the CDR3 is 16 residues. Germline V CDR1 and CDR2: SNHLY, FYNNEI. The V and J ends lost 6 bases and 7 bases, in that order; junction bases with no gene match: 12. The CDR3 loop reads CASSPPGQGLGNEQFF. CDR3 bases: TGTGCCAGCAGCCCCCCGGGACAGGGGTTAGGTAATGAGCAGTTCTTC.

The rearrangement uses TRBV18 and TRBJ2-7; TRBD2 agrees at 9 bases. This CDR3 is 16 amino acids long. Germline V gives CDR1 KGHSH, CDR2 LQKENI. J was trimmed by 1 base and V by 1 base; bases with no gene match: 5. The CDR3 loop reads CASSPLPSGDSYEQYF. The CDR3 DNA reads TGTGCCAGCTCACCACTCCCTAGCGGGGATTCCTACGAGCAGTACTTC. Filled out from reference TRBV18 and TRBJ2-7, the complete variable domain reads NAGVMQNPRHLVRRRGQEARLRCSPMKGHSHVYWYRQLPEEGLKFMVYLQKENIIDESGMPKERFSAEFPKEGPSILRIQQVVRGDSAAYFCASSPLPSGDSYEQYFGPGTRLTVT.

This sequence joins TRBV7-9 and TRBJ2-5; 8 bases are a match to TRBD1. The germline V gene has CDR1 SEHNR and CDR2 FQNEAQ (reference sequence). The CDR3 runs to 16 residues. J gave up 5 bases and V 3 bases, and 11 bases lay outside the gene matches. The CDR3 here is CASSFTYRGSRETQYF. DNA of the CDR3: TGTGCCAGCAGCTTTACCTACAGGGGGAGTAGGGAGACCCAGTACTTC. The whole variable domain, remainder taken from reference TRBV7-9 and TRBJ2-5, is DTGVSQNPRHKITKRGQNVTFRCDPISEHNRLYWYRQTLGQGPEFLTYFQNEAQLEKSRLLSDRFSAERPKGSFSTLEIQRTEQGDSAMYLCASSFTYRGSRETQYFGPGTRLLVL.